This entry is about one T cell receptor beta chain. Its antigen is not identified. CDR1 MNHNS and CDR2 SASEGT come from the germline V gene. Deletions cut 8 bases from V and 0 bases from J, with 17 bases between. The CDR3 extends over 16 amino acids. Using its own MiXCR run on the 5' RACE reads, TCRdb lists one record per CDR3 protein. Counted here are about 320,000 distinct CDR3 sequences, around a tenth occurring once; the ten biggest clones make up over 3%. The data belong to a study of T cells after yellow fever vaccination. Study-wide results and limits: A large majority of primary-vaccination clones showed up again after the booster (about 97% CD4, 85% to 90% CD8). CD4 and CD8 compartments shared a small share of clonotypes.

The sequencing here drew on CD4+ T cells sorted from PBMCs, taken 45 days after the yellow fever booster vaccination. The receptor's source is a man between 18 and 29 years old who received the YFV17D yellow fever vaccine. The chain uses TRBV6-1 and TRBJ1-3; D is unclear. CDR3: CASGAKRTASGNTIYF. The DNA of the CDR3 is TGTGCCAGCGGAGCTAAAAGGACGGCCTCTGGAAACACCATATATTTT.